The sequence of this TCR beta chain was determined in a study of OX40 agonist ivuxolimab in advanced cancers. In terms of the full investigation: Ivuxolimab was an agonistic, fully human IgG2 monoclonal antibody directed against OX40 (CD134), a costimulatory receptor. Intravenous ivuxolimab was administered to patients every 2 weeks at six dose levels: 0.01, 0.1, 0.3, 1.5, 3 and 10 mg/kg. Of the roughly 54 dose-escalation patients, hepatocellular carcinoma was present in roughly 19, melanoma in roughly 15, renal cell carcinoma in 9 and head and neck cancer in 9. The dose-escalation cohort was about 83% male with a mean age of approximately 60 years, ranging from roughly 20 to 80. Prior anti-PD-1, anti-PD-L1 or anti-CTLA-4 therapy was permitted, and approximately 40% of dose-escalation patients had received checkpoint inhibitors. Partial responses occurred in three dose-escalation patients: two with cutaneous melanoma and one with hepatocellular carcinoma. The point of sequencing TCRbeta in the periphery was to test whether ivuxolimab changed TCR sequence diversity and drove clonal T-cell expansion. The paper describes the monotherapy dose-escalation part (N of about 47 patients) of the phase I trial of ivuxolimab.

CDR1 and CDR2 (SGHRS, YFSETQ) derive from the germline V gene. The CDR3 covers 14 residues, taking in both the cysteine and the phenylalanine. The kept DNA is CDR3 alone, 42 bases in frame from the first base. Trimming takes 4 bases off V and 6 bases off J; junction bases not matched to a gene: 4. Genomic DNA was isolated from the sorted cells so that the TCRbeta CDR3 region could be sequenced. The immunoSEQ Assay was used for sequencing of TCRbeta CDR3 regions. The clones in this table, taken by TCRdb from immuneACCESS, are in-frame only. Not every clone is retained; where verified, under half of the shortfall comes from an unresolved V gene, and the cause of the rest is unknown. The sample has some 50,000 clones on record, around 81% of them singletons. Clones ranked in the top ten supply 5.5% to 7% of the sample. Comments on this clone: Its specific antigen is unknown. The record has no base qualities; no much larger clone is one base away.

Patients with autoimmune disease history or receiving systemic immunosuppression were excluded from the trial. Peripheral blood for TCR sequencing was drawn from every dose cohort at baseline, at cycle 4 day 1 and at cycle 7 day 1. The samples were taken from a phase I, first-in-human, multicenter, open-label dose-escalation trial of ivuxolimab. Adults with locally advanced or metastatic melanoma, renal cell, hepatocellular, or head and neck squamous cell carcinoma were enrolled in the trial. CD4+ and CD8+ T cells were sorted separately from peripheral blood before TCR sequencing. Beyond this particular receptor, the publication reports: In the 0.1-3.0 mg/kg groups, partial responders had among the lowest normalized peripheral clonal expansion, particularly in CD8+ T cells. Which antigens the clonally expanded peripheral T cells were specific for was not determined. After ivuxolimab, CD8+ T cells had more expanded clones than CD4+ T cells on average. Low levels of normalized T-cell clonal expansion were also shown by some nonresponding patients. At doses of 0.1 to 3.0 mg/kg, clonal expansion of both CD4+ and CD8+ blood T cells was observed from baseline to week 6.

The TCR sequence derives from an adult with an advanced solid tumor such as melanoma, head and neck, liver or kidney cancer. The source material was CD4+ or CD8+ T cells sorted from blood, sampled in a trial of the OX40 agonist ivuxolimab. Recombination joined TRBV5-1 with TRBJ1-4, and 9 junctional nucleotides match TRBD1. The bases are TGCGCCAGCAGCCGTACAGGGGGCGATGAAAAACTGTTTTTT. Its translation is CASSRTGGDEKLFF.